Presented here are 13 T cell receptor beta chains from one specimen sequenced in a study of T cell changes during pregnancy in multiple sclerosis. Measured with immunoSEQ multiplex PCR; TCRdb has only the in-frame clones, and not every one. The table shows under 40,000 clones, with 90% occurring only once. The sequenced sample was CD8+ T cells from peripheral blood mononuclear cells, obtained before pregnancy. The receptors stem from a female donor with multiple sclerosis, enrolled in a pregnancy study.

The chain joins TRBV2 to TRBJ2-3; 8 bases are a match to TRBD2. V lost 9 bases, J lost 3 bases, and 11 bases stayed unmatched. The CDR3 sequence is 15 residues long. In germline, CDR1 is SNHLY, CDR2 FYNNEI. Here the CDR3 reads CARYPGREGTDTQYF. In nucleotides, the CDR3 is TGTGCCAGATATCCGGGACGGGAGGGTACAGATACGCAGTATTTT. The whole variable domain, remainder taken from reference TRBV2 and TRBJ2-3, is EPEVTQTPSHQVTQMGQEVILRCVPISNHLYFYWYRQILGQKVEFLVSFYNNEISEKSEIFDDQFSVERPDGSNFTLKIRSTKLEDSAMYFCARYPGREGTDTQYFGPGTRLTVL.

This clone was observed once. V is TRBV6-1 and J is TRBJ2-2, with D maybe TRBD2 (6 bases). There are 13 residues in the CDR3. From germline, CDR1 is MNHNS and CDR2 SASEGT. V dropped 6 bases and J dropped 5 bases, with 10 bases sitting between them. CDR3 protein: CASRGRSTGELFF. CDR3 DNA sequence: TGTGCCAGCAGGGGGAGGAGTACCGGGGAGCTGTTTTTT.

This chain uses TRBV6-4 with TRBJ2-1; 10 bases line up with TRBD2. The germline V gene encodes CDR1 MRHNA and CDR2 SNTAGT. The CDR3 has 16 residues. The ends lost 4 bases at V and 1 base at J; junction bases unmatched: 4. CDR3 coding DNA: TGTGCCAGCAGTGCACTAGCGGGAAGTTCCTACAATGAGCAGTTCTTC. Its translation is CASSALAGSSYNEQFF.

This sequence joins TRBV6-1 and TRBJ1-3; 9 nucleotides agree with TRBD1. From germline, CDR1 is MNHNS and CDR2 SASEGT. CDR3 length equals 14 residues. The V segment lost 6 bases and the J segment 4 bases; nucleotides outside the gene matches: 4. The CDR3 region is CASRGTGKGNTIYF. Here the CDR3 DNA reads TGTGCCAGCAGGGGGACAGGGAAAGGAAACACCATATATTTT.

V usage is TRBV6-5 and J usage is TRBJ2-4; no reliable D call. V was pared by 6 bases and J by 6 bases, with 9 bases between. Germline V lookup: CDR1 MNHEY, CDR2 SVGAGI. The CDR3 covers 12 residues. The CDR3 nucleotides read TGTGCCAGCAGGGCACCGGGAAACATTCAGTACTTC. This sequence encodes CASRAPGNIQYF.

The chain has TRBV11-3 and TRBJ2-1; 7 nucleotides line up with TRBD2. CDR1 SGHNT and CDR2 YENEEA come from the germline V gene. CDR3 size: 16 residues. Unmatched junction bases numbered 7, after V lost 5 bases and J lost 0 bases. DNA for the CDR3: TGTGCCAGCAGCCGGGGCGGCGGGAGCTCCTACAATGAGCAGTTCTTC. Protein product: CASSRGGGSSYNEQFF.

The sample holds a few counts of this clone. CDR3 sequence (DNA): TGTGCCAGTATACAGGGTGCTGAAGCTTTCTTT. Protein product: CASIQGAEAFF. The J gene is TRBJ1-1, the V gene TRBV5-4, with D perhaps matching TRBD1 (6 bases). The germline gives CDR1 SGHNT, CDR2 YYREEE (reference sequence). CDR3 length: 11 residues. The V gene lost 8 bases and the J gene lost 6 bases, with 11 bases spanning the gap. The variable domain in full, completed from reference TRBV5-4 and TRBJ1-1, reads ETGVTQSPTHLIKTRGQQVTLRCSSQSGHNTVSWYQQALGQGPQFIFQYYREEENGRGNFPPRFSGLQFPNYSSELNVNALELDDSALYLCASIQGAEAFFGQGTRLTVV.

J is TRBJ1-3 and V is TRBV30; 7 positions agree with TRBD1. The V and J ends lost 4 bases and 0 bases, in that order; junction bases with no gene match: 3. The germline CDR1 and CDR2 sequences are GTSNPN and SVGIG (reference sequence). The CDR3 has 14 residues. The CDR3 DNA reads as TGTGCCTGGACAGGGGGTGGCTCTGGAAACACCATATATTTT. Its translation: CAWTGGGSGNTIYF.

The rearrangement joins TRBV7-9 to TRBJ2-7; 13 bases fit TRBD2. Per the germline V gene, CDR1 is SEHNR and CDR2 is FQNEAQ (reference sequence). Trimming took 4 bases from V and 5 from J; bases not matched to a gene: 11. There are 17 residues in the CDR3. Written as DNA, the CDR3 is TGTGCCAGCAGCTGGACTAGCGGGAGACAGAGAGGGGACGAGCAGTACTTC. As protein: CASSWTSGRQRGDEQYF.

This sequence joins TRBV15 and TRBJ1-5; a weak D match, TRBD1 (5 bases). Trimming took 1 base from V and 3 from J, leaving 7 bases between them. The germline gives CDR1 LNHNV, CDR2 YYDKDF (reference sequence). This CDR3 has 14 residues. The CDR3, as DNA: TGTGCCACCAGCAGAGCAGGGTACAATCAGCCCCAGCATTTT. Amino acid sequence: CATSRAGYNQPQHF.

The chain couples TRBV9 to TRBJ2-3, with 7 bases fitting TRBD2. Germline CDR1 SGDLS, CDR2 YYNGEE. The CDR3 has 15 residues. The junction had 7 bases not matched to a gene; V was cut back by 4 bases and J by 2 bases. The chain's CDR3 is CASSSRAGITDTQYF. In nucleotides, the CDR3 is TGTGCCAGCAGCTCCCGAGCGGGAATCACAGATACGCAGTATTTT.

The chain uses TRBV6-5 and TRBJ2-7; D not certain. Trimming removed 2 bases from V and 4 bases from J, with 3 bases in between. Germline CDR1 and CDR2: MNHEY and SVGAGI. The CDR3 spans 11 residues. The chain's CDR3 is CASSYQYEQYF. CDR3 DNA: TGTGCCAGCAGTTACCAGTACGAGCAGTACTTC.

CDR3 sequence reads: CASSLSGTVYGYTF. Written as DNA, the CDR3 is TGTGCCAGCAGTTTATCCGGGACAGTCTATGGCTACACCTTC. The chain uses TRBV27 and TRBJ1-2; TRBD1 aligns across 7 bases. V was pared by 0 bases and J by 4 bases, with 2 bases of the junction left unmatched. Germline-derived CDR1 and CDR2 are MNHEY and SMNVEV (reference sequence). The CDR3 has 14 residues.